This TCR beta chain originates from a study of tumor-infiltrating lymphocytes in primary liver carcinoma. For the study at large: Productive TCRbeta reads per sample were roughly 3.65 to 8 million, not differing by tissue.

This clonotype rates as medium-sized. Synthesis of TCR beta cDNA was carried out from around 540 ng total RNA with a constant-region primer. Nested multiplex PCR, run for three rounds with slightly modified ARM-PCR, yielded TCR beta libraries. Via MiXCR, TCRdb re-called the multiplex PCR reads, giving one row per CDR3 protein. The profile shows 100,000 to 150,000 distinct CDR3 sequences, 64% of them singletons. Total RNA and DNA came together from around 20-30 mg of bulk tissue without cell sorting. The material sequenced was liver tumor tissue from sampling region 3. The subset is: tumor region T3, left-lateral pole. The sequence was obtained from a woman aged 60-70 years with primary liver carcinoma and hepatitis B virus infection.

This chain's CDR3 is CASRTSKDYGTEAFF. CDR3 coding DNA: TGTGCCAGCCGGACCTCCAAGGACTACGGCACTGAAGCTTTCTTT. The chain combines TRBV11-1 with TRBJ1-1; D call uncertain. Germline CDR1 reads SGHAT; CDR2 reads FQDESV (reference sequence). This CDR3 comprises 15 residues. V was pared by 8 bases and J by 4 bases, with 20 bases between.